This record covers a single T cell receptor (beta chain). The treatment was: approximately 18 received Ad26.COV2.S at low or high dose, single or two shots; about 5 received placebo; per-sample allocation not given. Samples were taken on day 63 after the first vaccine or placebo injection. Boston supplied an adult donor aged 18-55 years. This entry belongs to a study of Ad26.COV2.S vaccination and SARS-CoV-2 variants. Sequenced by immunoSEQ multiplex PCR; TCRdb stores in-frame clones only, minus some. The sample shows about 350,000 clones, more than 75% of them seen only once. The CDR3 runs to 16 residues. Germline values: CDR1 ENHRY, CDR2 SYGVKD. Trimming stripped 3 bases from V and 2 bases from J, with 15 bases between.

V and J are TRBV10-3 and TRBJ2-3; D is possibly TRBD2 (5 bases). The specimen was peripheral blood, collected in a trial of Ad26.COV2.S vaccine versus placebo. This receptor was taken from a person between 18 and 59 years old who received the Ad26.COV2.S COVID-19 vaccine or a placebo. The CDR3 nucleotides are TGTGCCATCAGTGACCGCTGGGTCCGGGACACAGATACGCAGTATTTT. This sequence encodes CAISDRWVRDTDTQYF.